Listed here is a single T cell receptor beta chain. The data stem from a study of blood T cell repertoires in COVID-19. Whole-study context: The United States, Italy and Spain supplied acute and convalescent COVID-19 samples. T cells, B-cell-depleted T cells, or PBMCs provided the cDNA or gDNA that served as material.

This CDR3 comprises 14 residues. In germline, CDR1 is MDHEN, CDR2 SYDVKM. V was clipped by 2 bases and J by 5 bases, with 9 bases between them. Original processing methods: Nucleated cell counts were estimated from reference gene primer amplification. The table came from immunoSEQ multiplex PCR; TCRdb's copy has only in-frame clones and leaves some out. V and J calls and clone size follow that table, whereas D and trimming were derived from the DNA. The sample shows around 64,000 clones, 65% to 80% of them seen only once. Material for sequencing was peripheral blood. V gene TRBV28 combines with J gene TRBJ1-4; D gene ambiguous. The receptor was isolated from a man in his 60s with acute or convalescent COVID-19. The CDR3 nucleotides are TGTGCCAGCAGTTTAAGCGGCGGGAATGAAAAACTGTTTTTT. Its translation: CASSLSGGNEKLFF.